The clone carrying this T cell receptor beta chain was recorded many times. Its cognate antigen is unknown. TCRdb reprocessed the reads with MiXCR, giving one entry per CDR3 protein. The table includes about 530,000 distinct CDR3 sequences, approximately 25% detected once. The entry originates in a study of T cell repertoires in cytomegalovirus infection. In the study overall: Public TCR beta signatures indicated both CMV infection and matching HLA type. General study results and limits: Dominating the ex vivo response were TCR beta clonotypes that were CMV-specific and HLA-C-restricted. Cumulated frequencies of public TCR beta families served to identify carriers of CMV plus the relevant HLA.

Germline CDR1 and CDR2: SGHTA and FQGTGA. Trimming removed 2 bases at V and 0 bases at J, with 14 bases between. This CDR3 is 17 amino acids long. The clonotype comes from a human donor in good health (CMV status not recorded). Some clones in this sample may be carry-over from other donors' samples. This rearrangement joins TRBV7-3 to TRBJ2-1, with a weak D call TRBD2 (5 bases). The sequencing input was PBMCs. CDR3 sequence reads: CASSLYPPTSSYNEQFF. The DNA for the CDR3 is TGTGCCAGCAGCTTATACCCCCCAACTAGCTCCTACAATGAGCAGTTCTTC.